This T cell receptor (beta chain) was recovered during a study of T cell changes during pregnancy in multiple sclerosis. Profiling relied on immunoSEQ multiplex PCR, and the TCRdb table lists in-frame clones only, not all of them. The table lists tens of thousands of clones, about 91% of them singletons, with around 2.6% in the top ten. Germline trimming cut 2 bases from V and 2 bases from J; bases unmatched to any gene: 3. CDR1 is SGDLS, CDR2 YYNGEE, per germline. This CDR3 is built from 15 residues. The genes are TRBV9 and TRBJ2-7; 11 bases fit TRBD1. This material consisted of peripheral blood, taken before pregnancy. This clonotype was obtained from a female donor with multiple sclerosis, enrolled in a pregnancy study. CDR3 DNA: TGTGCCAGCAGCGTGGGGACAGGGGGTCCCTACGAGCAGTACTTC. It is translated as CASSVGTGGPYEQYF. Using reference TRBV9 and TRBJ2-7 for the parts outside the CDR3, the full variable domain is DSGVTQTPKHLITATGQRVTLRCSPRSGDLSVYWYQQSLDQGLQFLIQYYNGEERAKGNILERFSAQQFPDLHSELNLSSLELGDSALYFCASSVGTGGPYEQYFGPGTRLTVT.